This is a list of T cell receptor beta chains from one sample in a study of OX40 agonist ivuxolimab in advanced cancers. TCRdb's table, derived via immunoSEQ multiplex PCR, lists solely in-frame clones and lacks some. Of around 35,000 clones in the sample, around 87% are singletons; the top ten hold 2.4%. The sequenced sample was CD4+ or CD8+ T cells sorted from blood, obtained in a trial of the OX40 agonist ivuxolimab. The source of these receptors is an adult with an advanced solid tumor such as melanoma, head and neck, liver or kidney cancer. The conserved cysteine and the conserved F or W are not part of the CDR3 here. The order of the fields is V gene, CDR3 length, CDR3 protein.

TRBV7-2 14 ASSPRDRVPNSPLH
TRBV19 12 ASSDGSGANVLT
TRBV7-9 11 ASSPDWSGEQF
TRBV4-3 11 ASSQGQGTEAF
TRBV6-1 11 ASRGRTQGEQY
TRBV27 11 ASSFTGGYGYT
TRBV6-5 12 ASSQTRGSFLQY
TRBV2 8 ASSYYGYT
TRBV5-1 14 ASSLSGGAGYNEQF
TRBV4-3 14 ASSQEAQGSYNEQF
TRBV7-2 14 ASSNAAGGPGNTIY
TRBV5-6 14 ASSLVPGQGNTEAF
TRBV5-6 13 ASRLQGVNTGELF
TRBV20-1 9 SARDTGELF
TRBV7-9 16 ASITQGPGTTNTGELF
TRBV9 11 ASSYGVDQPQH
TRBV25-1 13 ASSESGGPTYEQY
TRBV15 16 ATSRGTKRGGLADTQY
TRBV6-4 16 ASREGRKPGAYGQPQH
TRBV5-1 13 ASSLVGGGAYEQY
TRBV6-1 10 ASLGGGYGYT
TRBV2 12 ASGPSGGQETQY
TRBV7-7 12 ASSPAGRKNEQF
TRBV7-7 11 ASSLAETGELF
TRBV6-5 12 ASIPGGVGQPQH
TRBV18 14 ASSPLNSARDSPLH
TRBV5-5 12 ASSLGVGKEKLF
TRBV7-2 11 ASSMTENTEAF
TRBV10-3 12 AISHRGDSYEQY
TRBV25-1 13 ASSENRGTAYGYT
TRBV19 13 ASRRQGGSGNTIY
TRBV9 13 ASSVTGFLLDEQY
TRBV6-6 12 ASTLLGDTGELF
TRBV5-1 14 ASSPGGYESTDTQY
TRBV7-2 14 ASSSPRGFGVSPLH
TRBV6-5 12 ASSLRQRSYEQY
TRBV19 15 ASSRGQGMAYNSPLH
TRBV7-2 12 ASSPLRGGETQY
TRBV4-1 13 ASSQGQGLYNEQF
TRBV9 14 ASSPWSSGATGELF
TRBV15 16 ATSSGGSGRGLYNEQF
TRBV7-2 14 ASSLAGGTGGNTIY
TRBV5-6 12 ASSAGQGVSPLH
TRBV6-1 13 ASRASDRPNYGYT
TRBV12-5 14 ASGLTGRGTNEKLF
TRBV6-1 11 ASSDNSGNTIY
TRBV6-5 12 ASSPPDSNSPLH
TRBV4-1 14 ASSQDSIPRGYGYT
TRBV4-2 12 ATKGGTEGSPLH
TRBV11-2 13 ASSTTGWNQETQY
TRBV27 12 ASSLVQGYNEQF
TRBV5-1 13 ASRVLRENTGELF
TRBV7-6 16 ASARTSGGALGYNEQF
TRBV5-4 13 ASRPPPGANYGYT
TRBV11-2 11 ASSSQGGAGQF
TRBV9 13 ASSVVQGGQETQY